This TCR beta chain appears in the sequencing data of a study of OX40 agonist ivuxolimab in advanced cancers. This clone has more than one count but fewer than ten. This sample includes further DNA sequences coding for the same CDR3. The CDR3 runs to 14 residues. The V end was cut by 6 bases, the J end by 0 bases, with 9 bases between. Germline V gene data show CDR1 as SGDLS and CDR2 as YYNGEE. Using immunoSEQ multiplex PCR, the repertoire was profiled, and TCRdb retains in-frame clones only, with some absent. The sample yields about 64,000 clones, around 80% seen once. The receptor was isolated from an adult with an advanced solid tumor such as melanoma, head and neck, liver or kidney cancer. The chain joins TRBV9 to TRBJ1-4, with no clear D. Sequenced material: CD4+ or CD8+ T cells sorted from blood, taken in a trial of the OX40 agonist ivuxolimab. The CDR3 region has the DNA TGTGCCAGCACGGAGTCTGCAACTAATGAAAAACTGTTTTTT. Translated: CASTESATNEKLFF.